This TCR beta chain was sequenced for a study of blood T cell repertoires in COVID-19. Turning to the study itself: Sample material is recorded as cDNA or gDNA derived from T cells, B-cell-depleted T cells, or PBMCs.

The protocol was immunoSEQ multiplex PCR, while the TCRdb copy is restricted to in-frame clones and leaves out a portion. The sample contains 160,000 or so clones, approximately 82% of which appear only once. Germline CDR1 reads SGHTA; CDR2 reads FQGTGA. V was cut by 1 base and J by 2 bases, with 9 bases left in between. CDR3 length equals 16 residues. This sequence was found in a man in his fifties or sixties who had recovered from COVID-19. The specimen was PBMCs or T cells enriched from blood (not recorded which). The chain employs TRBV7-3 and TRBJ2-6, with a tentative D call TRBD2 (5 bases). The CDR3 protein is CASSLNFGAGANVLTF. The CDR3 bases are TGTGCCAGCAGCTTAAATTTCGGGGCTGGGGCCAACGTCCTGACTTTC.